A single sample is the source of the 14 T cell receptor beta chains below, sequenced in a study of T cells in Graves' hyperthyroidism and ophthalmopathy (dated 2019 in TCRdb). The library was produced with multiplex PCR. The instrument was an Illumina HiSeq 2000. The TCR beta CDR3 regions were amplified from RNA transcripts. The first round of RT-PCR for the TCR CDR3 was performed with the HTBI primer set and the Qiagen OneStep RT-PCR kit. The public reads were reprocessed in TCRdb via fastp at Q25 and MiXCR, keeping in-frame beta chains. Entries that share a CDR3 protein sequence are merged under the most common genes and DNA. The sample table records around 600,000 distinct CDR3 sequences; more than 15% of these occur just once. The ten largest account for under 3.5% of the sample. Sequenced sample: blood. The receptors were gathered from a woman between 35 and 50 years old with Graves' ophthalmopathy.

This clonotype was picked up a small number of times. The rearrangement uses TRBV4-1 and TRBJ2-7, with D perhaps TRBD1 or TRBD2 (5 bases each). CDR1 is MGHRA and CDR2 is YSYEKL in the germline V gene. V dropped 3 bases and J dropped 0 bases, with 21 bases sitting between them. CDR3 length: 18 amino acids. In DNA, the CDR3 is TGCGCCAGCAGCCAGTTCGTAATAGCGTACAGGAGCTCCTACGAGCAGTACTTC. This translates into CASSQFVIAYRSSYEQYF.

There are a few counts of this clonotype. The V gene is TRBV7-2, the J gene TRBJ1-5, with 7 bases matching TRBD1. CDR3 length: 15 residues. Germline V gives CDR1 SGHTA, CDR2 FQGNSA. J was trimmed by 6 bases and V by 3 bases; bases with no gene match: 8. The CDR3 sequence is CASSLTSGTAQPQHF. The CDR3 nucleotides are TGTGCCAGCAGCTTGACTTCCGGGACAGCTCAGCCCCAGCATTTT.

This clonotype was seen many times. The rearrangement uses TRBV20-1 and TRBJ2-7; possibly TRBD1 or TRBD2 for D (6 bases each). The CDR3 extends over 18 amino acids. Germline V gives CDR1 DFQATT, CDR2 SNEGSKA (reference sequence). Trimming pared 3 bases from V and 0 bases from J, leaving 24 bases between. The CDR3 nucleotides are TGCAGTGCTAGGGGTCTTGAGGGTCCGGGGGCCTACTCCTACGAGCAGTACTTC. Its translation: CSARGLEGPGAYSYEQYF.

This clonotype was seen many times. The chain employs TRBV2 and TRBJ1-6; 7 nucleotides match TRBD1. CDR3 size: 13 residues. J gave up 5 bases and V 7 bases, and 2 bases lay outside the gene matches. Germline-derived CDR1 and CDR2 are SNHLY and FYNNEI. CDR3 region: CASNQGDNSPLHF. CDR3 coding DNA: TGTGCCAGCAATCAGGGGGATAATTCACCCCTCCACTTT.

This chain uses TRBV19 with TRBJ2-5; D possibly uses TRBD1 or TRBD2 (5 bases each). This CDR3 is 14 amino acids long. V lost 3 bases, J lost 4 bases, and 12 bases lay in between. The germline V gene has CDR1 LNHDA and CDR2 SQIVND (reference sequence). CDR3 DNA: TGTGCCAGTAGTATCGGACTGGGACGAGAGACCCAGTACTTC. Translation gives CASSIGLGRETQYF.

This clonotype has a handful of counts. The rearrangement links TRBV7-2 to TRBJ2-5, with a tentative D call TRBD1 (5 bases). V dropped 3 bases and J dropped 2 bases, with 13 bases sitting between them. The CDR3 consists of 15 residues. The germline V gene has CDR1 SGHTA and CDR2 FQGNSA. Here the CDR3 DNA reads TGTGCCAGCAGCTTGGGGCACGGTCCTCAAGAGACCCAGTACTTC. It is translated as CASSLGHGPQETQYF.

This clonotype was seen ten or more times. The chain couples TRBV7-9 to TRBJ2-7; the D is unclear. This CDR3 spans 12 amino acids. Germline-derived CDR1 and CDR2 are SEHNR and FQNEAQ (reference sequence). V lost 4 bases and J 7 bases, leaving 11 bases between the germline ends. The CDR3 sequence: CASSSQVGEQYF. Here the CDR3 DNA reads TGTGCCAGCAGCTCCCAGGTTGGGGAGCAGTACTTC.

The chain is built from TRBV18 and TRBJ1-4, with 7 bases matching TRBD1. J was trimmed by 6 bases and V by 5 bases; bases with no gene match: 9. From germline, CDR1 is KGHSH and CDR2 LQKENI. The CDR3 runs 15 residues. The CDR3 loop is CASSSDRDFYEKLFF. CDR3 coding DNA: TGTGCCAGCTCATCAGACAGGGACTTTTATGAAAAACTGTTTTTT. Supplemented by reference TRBV18 and TRBJ1-4, the full variable domain reads NAGVMQNPRHLVRRRGQEARLRCSPMKGHSHVYWYRQLPEEGLKFMVYLQKENIIDESGMPKERFSAEFPKEGPSILRIQQVVRGDSAAYFCASSSDRDFYEKLFFGSGTQLSVL.

The chain employs TRBV13 and TRBJ1-2, with D possibly matching TRBD1 (6 bases). Germline V gene lookup returns CDR1 PRHDT and CDR2 FYEKMQ (reference sequence). CDR3 length equals 14 residues. V was cut by 7 bases and J by 3 bases, with 15 bases left in between. The CDR3 spells CASTEKGVDYGYTF. CDR3 sequence (DNA): TGTGCCAGCACCGAGAAGGGGGTAGACTATGGCTACACCTTC. Combining the CDR3 with reference TRBV13 and TRBJ1-2 gives the whole variable domain AAGVIQSPRHLIKEKRETATLKCYPIPRHDTVYWYQQGPGQDPQFLISFYEKMQSDKGSIPDRFSAQQFSDYHSELNMSSLELGDSALYFCASTEKGVDYGYTFGSGTRLTVV.

This clonotype was seen a few times. The rearrangement uses TRBV12-3 or TRBV12-4 and TRBJ2-1, with TRBD2 matching 8 bases. Trimming removed 5 bases from V and 6 bases from J; junction bases left unmatched: 9. This CDR3 has 15 residues. The CDR3 bases are TGTGCCAGCAGTAGAACGGGGGGGGCAGGCAATGAGCAGTTCTTC. This codes for CASSRTGGAGNEQFF.

This clonotype has just a few counts. The J gene is TRBJ2-7, the V gene TRBV7-9, with 12 bases that match TRBD2. V lost 5 bases to trimming and J lost 6 bases; unmatched junction nucleotides: 11. The CDR3 spans 16 residues. The V gene's germline CDR1 is SEHNR and CDR2 FQNEAQ (reference sequence). Here the CDR3 DNA reads TGTGCCAGCAGCCCTGCCCGACTAGCGGGAGTGGGCGAGCAGTACTTC. This sequence encodes CASSPARLAGVGEQYF.

The V call is TRBV7-2, the J call TRBJ2-5; 7 bases agree with TRBD2. V lost 1 base and J lost 1; bases outside the gene matches: 6. The CDR3 contains 16 residues. Per the germline V gene, CDR1 is SGHTA and CDR2 is FQGNSA. CDR3 nucleotides: TGTGCCAGCAGCTTAGATCCTAGCGGCCTCCAAGAGACCCAGTACTTC. Amino acid sequence: CASSLDPSGLQETQYF.

This clonotype was recorded many times. In DNA form, the CDR3 reads TGCGCCAGCAGCTTGGCGGCTCCCGGGGCCAACGTCCTGACTTTC. It yields the protein CASSLAAPGANVLTF. The chain couples TRBV5-1 to TRBJ2-6, with D uncertain. Germline assignment: CDR1 SGHRS and CDR2 YFSETQ. The ends were cut back, 0 bases at V and 4 bases at J, with 8 bases in the middle. The CDR3 spans 15 residues.

In this sample, this clonotype turned up many times. The V and J genes are TRBV28 and TRBJ1-5; 7 nucleotides match TRBD1. CDR1 and CDR2 (germline): MDHEN, SYDVKM. The CDR3 loop spans 13 amino acids. J was trimmed by 3 bases and V by 11 bases; bases with no gene match: 7. CDR3 sequence: CAGQGGFNQPQHF. CDR3 coding DNA: TGTGCCGGCCAGGGGGGGTTCAATCAGCCCCAGCATTTT.